Each of the 12 T cell receptor beta chains below was sequenced from the same sample in a study of CXCR3-negative and CXCR3-positive naive CD8 T cells. General study findings and limits: A higher hydrophobicity marked the TRB CDR3s of CXCR3-positive naive cells versus CXCR3-negative naive cells.

UMI-labeled 5' RACE TRB cDNA libraries were prepared from the cells. TCRdb re-called the 5' RACE reads; one entry per CDR3 protein, DNA not given. Its table records about 84,000 distinct CDR3 sequences. For these TCRs, the target antigens are not known. Sequenced: naive CXCR3+ CD8+ T cells from blood. The subset is: CD45RO-CCR7+CD27+CD95- naive CD8+ T cells expressing CXCR3 (TNR3+). The receptors derive from a human donor in good health. Some clones in this sample may be carry-over from other donors' samples.

This rearrangement joins TRBV6-5 to TRBJ2-7; the D gene TCRdb calls, TRBD2, cannot be checked with no DNA. The CDR3 totals 14 residues. Germline V gene lookup returns CDR1 MNHEY and CDR2 SVGAGI. The CDR3 is CASSYLLAFYEQYF.

V usage is TRBV28 and J usage is TRBJ2-1; no DNA is available, so the TRBD1 call from TCRdb remains unchecked. The CDR3 has 14 residues. Germline V gives CDR1 MDHEN, CDR2 SYDVKM. The CDR3 spells CASSHRAAYNEQFF.

V is TRBV28 and J is TRBJ2-5; TCRdb lists TRBD1, though no DNA is available to test this call. The CDR3 runs 14 residues. CDR1 is MDHEN, CDR2 SYDVKM, per germline. The CDR3 sequence: CASGRGLRSETQYF.

The chain couples TRBV6-2 or TRBV6-3 to TRBJ2-5. The CDR3 is 14 residues long. Germline V gene data show CDR1 as MNHEY and CDR2 as SVGEGT. This CDR3 reads CASSYPGSQETQYF.

The chain links TRBV28 to TRBJ2-1; there is no DNA to check the TCRdb D call of TRBD2. Germline CDR1 MDHEN, CDR2 SYDVKM. This CDR3 has 14 amino acids. The CDR3 region is CASSLGGGENEQFF.

V is TRBV29-1 and J is TRBJ2-7. The CDR3 sequence is 14 residues long. CDR1 and CDR2 from the germline V gene are SQVTM and ANQGSEA. The CDR3 protein is CSVEDQPFSYEQYF.

The chain carries TRBV24-1 and TRBJ2-7; TCRdb calls TRBD1, which cannot be checked without DNA. Germline V CDR1 and CDR2: KGHDR, SFDVKD. The CDR3 is 13 residues long. The CDR3 region is CATSDSGDYEQYF.

The CDR3 sequence: CASSRWDGEVNEKLFF. The V gene is TRBV14, the J gene TRBJ1-4; TCRdb picks TRBD1, but there is no DNA to check that call. The CDR3 loop spans 16 amino acids. Looked up from germline, CDR1 is SGHDN and CDR2 is FVKESK.

V and J are TRBV28 and TRBJ2-3; TCRdb designates TRBD1, a call that cannot be tested without DNA. The CDR3 consists of 15 residues. The germline CDR1 and CDR2 sequences are MDHEN and SYDVKM. The chain's CDR3 is CASGSRAGGTDTQYF.

V gene TRBV29-1 combines with J gene TRBJ2-2; TCRdb names TRBD1, which stays unverified in the absence of DNA. Germline-derived CDR1 and CDR2 are SQVTM and ANQGSEA. The length of the CDR3 is 13 residues. CDR3 in amino acids: CSAGTGRDGELFF.

V and J are TRBV7-7 and TRBJ2-5; TCRdb gives TRBD1 as the D gene, but with no DNA this cannot be confirmed. The CDR3 totals 14 residues. Germline CDR1 and CDR2: SSHAT and FNYEAQ (reference sequence). The CDR3 loop reads CASSATVSEETQYF.

The chain links TRBV7-2 to TRBJ2-5; TCRdb's D gene call, TRBD1, goes unchecked for lack of DNA. Germline V gene lookup returns CDR1 SGHTA and CDR2 FQGNSA. This CDR3 contains 15 residues. CDR3 amino acids: CASSLVAGGGETQYF.